These 2 T cell receptor beta chains share one sample of origin, sequenced in a study of blood T cell repertoires in COVID-19. TCRdb keeps only in-frame clones here, not all; method: immunoSEQ multiplex PCR. The repertoire holds about 190,000 clones, 80% to 85% seen once, with about 6% in the top ten. Sequencing input: peripheral blood. The source is a woman in her forties with acute or convalescent COVID-19.

The chain couples TRBV7-9 to TRBJ2-7; perhaps TRBD1 as D (5 bases). The CDR3 has 14 amino acids. Looked up from germline, CDR1 is SEHNR and CDR2 is FQNEAQ (reference sequence). With 4 bases removed from V and 2 bases from J, the gap between germline ends came to 12 bases. CDR3 sequence: CASSSQGKTYEQYF. CDR3 nucleotides: TGTGCCAGCAGCTCTCAGGGCAAGACCTACGAGCAGTACTTC.

The J gene is TRBJ1-6, the V gene TRBV2; D gene unclear. Germline CDR1 is SNHLY and CDR2 is FYNNEI. The CDR3 runs to 13 residues. V gave up 7 bases and J gave up 6 bases, with 10 bases separating them. CDR3 region: CASMQNANSPLHF. The CDR3 coding sequence is TGTGCCAGCATGCAGAACGCTAATTCACCCCTCCACTTT.